This TCR beta chain is from a study of T cells in Graves' hyperthyroidism and ophthalmopathy. It was RNA transcripts that yielded the amplified TCR beta CDR3 regions. HTBI primers were the set used in a first-round RT-PCR of the TCR CDR3. TCRdb called the multiplex PCR reads again in MiXCR, with one record for every CDR3 protein. Here the sample spans about 380,000 distinct CDR3 sequences, under 20% being singletons. PBMCs were collected from a roughly 10 ml volume of fresh peripheral blood. The CDR3 loop spans 13 amino acids. In germline, CDR1 is SNHLY, CDR2 FYNNEI. With 2 bases removed from V and 8 bases from J, the gap between germline ends came to 12 bases. Study-wide points: Ophthalmopathy was model-predicted a median about 6.9 months pre-onset.

Ten or more counts support this clonotype. Its antigen is as yet unknown. The J gene is TRBJ1-1, the V gene TRBV2; D unresolved. Sequenced sample: blood. The sequence derives from a young man with Graves' ophthalmopathy. Here the CDR3 DNA reads TGTGCCAGCAGTGAATTGTTCGGATTAGAAGCTTTCTTT. Translation: CASSELFGLEAFF.